These 25 T cell receptor beta chains were all obtained from the same sample, sequenced in a study of control samples from healthy donors and cancer patients. Some clones are missing from TCRdb's copy, which holds only in-frame ones; the method was immunoSEQ multiplex PCR. The sample includes approximately 110,000 clones, roughly 92% seen only once; the top ten take 7.8%. The material sequenced was blood. The source is a woman younger than 35 in good health.

The chain links TRBV5-6 to TRBJ2-5; TRBD2 might be the D (6 bases). Germline V gene sequence: CDR1 SGHDT, CDR2 YYEEEE. Trimming stripped 0 bases from V and 3 bases from J, with 12 bases between. The CDR3 is made up of 15 amino acids. CDR3 region: CASSLALGGKETQYF. The CDR3 bases are TGTGCCAGCAGCTTGGCCCTCGGAGGGAAAGAGACCCAGTACTTC.

The J gene is TRBJ2-3, the V gene TRBV13, with 7 bases identical to TRBD2. Per germline, CDR1 PRHDT and CDR2 FYEKMQ (reference sequence). With 6 bases clipped from V and 2 bases from J, the junction kept 14 bases outside the gene matches. This CDR3 is built from 17 residues. The CDR3 nucleotides read TGTGCCAGCAGGCCTATGCGCGGGGGAGAAAACACAGATACGCAGTATTTT. Its protein product is CASRPMRGGENTDTQYF.

CDR3 residues: CASRLAGGVRDTQYF. The CDR3 bases are TGTGCCAGCCGATTAGCGGGGGGGGTCCGGGATACGCAGTATTTT. The chain couples TRBV28 to TRBJ2-3; 11 bases agree with TRBD2. The germline CDR1 and CDR2 sequences are MDHEN and SYDVKM. V was pared by 8 bases and J by 6 bases, with 10 bases of the junction left unmatched. This CDR3 region has 15 residues.

The chain has TRBV21-1 and TRBJ2-7; the listed D gene, TRBD1, was not tested against the DNA. TRBV21-1 represents a pseudogene. CDR3 size: 16 residues. The CDR3 loop is CASSKIGTGHSYEQYF. CDR3 nucleotides: TGTGCCAGCAGCAAGATAGGGACAGGGCACTCCTACGAGCAGTACTTC.

The sample holds one count of this clone. This chain connects TRBV9 to TRBJ1-1, with TRBD1 matching 9 bases. Germline loops: CDR1 SGDLS, CDR2 YYNGEE. With V trimmed by 0 bases and J by 3 bases, 15 bases remained unmatched. CDR3 length: 19 residues. The CDR3 nucleotides read TGTGCCAGCAGCGTAGGTACTGTACCCAACAGGGGGCATTACACTGAAGCTTTCTTT. Translated: CASSVGTVPNRGHYTEAFF.

V usage is TRBV12-5 and J usage is TRBJ2-1; D tentatively reads TRBD1 or TRBD2 (11 bases each). Germline CDR1 LGHNT, CDR2 FRNRAP. This CDR3 is 24 amino acids long. Trimming took off 2 bases at V and 3 bases at J, with 38 bases between the two ends. CDR3 nucleotides: TGTGCTAGTGGTTTGCGCGGGGACAGGGGGACCGGGATAGCGGGAGGGACAAGCTACAATGAGCAGTTCTTC. It translates to CASGLRGDRGTGIAGGTSYNEQFF.

The V and J genes are TRBV11-2 and TRBJ1-3; 9 nucleotides agree with TRBD1. The CDR3 covers 13 residues. After removal of 4 bases from V and 9 bases from J, the junction contained 4 bases not matched to a gene. Germline V gene data show CDR1 as SGHAT and CDR2 as FQNNGV. CDR3 in amino acids: CASSSDRGSTIYF. The CDR3 DNA is TGTGCCAGCAGCTCAGACAGGGGGTCCACCATATATTTT.

The rearrangement joins TRBV9 to TRBJ2-1; 9 nucleotides match TRBD2. The CDR3 is 15 residues long. Per the germline V gene, CDR1 is SGDLS and CDR2 is YYNGEE. Unmatched junction bases numbered 5, after V lost 4 bases and J lost 3 bases. CDR3 DNA sequence: TGTGCCAGCAGCCCCACTAGCGGGCTCTACAATGAGCAGTTCTTC. This gives the protein CASSPTSGLYNEQFF.

The rearrangement joins TRBV6-5 to TRBJ1-2, with D perhaps TRBD1 (6 bases). The CDR3 length is 14 residues. The germline V and J ends were trimmed by 4 bases and 8 bases, with 17 bases remaining between them. CDR1 and CDR2 from the germline V gene are MNHEY and SVGAGI. The DNA of the CDR3 is TGTGCCAGCAGTTCACCCGGACAGCCTTTAGGCTACACCTTC. Its protein product is CASSSPGQPLGYTF.

CDR3 nucleotides: TGTGCCATCAGTGAGCCCGACACTATTACAGGGGGAGGTCAGCCCCAGCATTTT. Translated, it gives CAISEPDTITGGGQPQHF. This chain links TRBV10-3 with TRBJ1-5, with 8 bases that match TRBD1. V was pared by 2 bases and J by 6 bases, with 15 bases of the junction left unmatched. This CDR3 spans 18 amino acids. Looked up from germline, CDR1 is ENHRY and CDR2 is SYGVKD.

This clone was observed a single time. The V call is TRBV7-9, the J call TRBJ2-1; D is uncertain. Trimming stripped 1 base from V and 2 bases from J, with 6 bases between. The germline gives CDR1 SEHNR, CDR2 FQNEAQ (reference sequence). The CDR3 spans 14 residues. The CDR3: CASSLELAYNEQFF. CDR3 in DNA: TGTGCCAGCAGCTTAGAGCTAGCCTACAATGAGCAGTTCTTC.

In DNA form, the CDR3 reads TGTGCCGGAAGTATTCCCGGGACTCTCTACGAGCAGTACTTC. It codes for CAGSIPGTLYEQYF. The V call is TRBV2, the J call TRBJ2-7; the D gene is possibly TRBD2 (6 bases). This CDR3 spans 14 amino acids. Germline values: CDR1 SNHLY, CDR2 FYNNEI. The V end lost 11 bases, the J end lost 3 bases, and 20 bases lay between the germline ends.

The chain recombines TRBV7-2 with TRBJ2-7, with TRBD2 identical over 9 bases. Germline V CDR1 and CDR2: SGHTA, FQGNSA. The CDR3 extends over 15 amino acids. With 3 bases clipped from V and 3 bases from J, the junction kept 6 bases outside the gene matches. This chain's CDR3 is CASSFSLAGFYEQYF. CDR3 nucleotides: TGTGCCAGCAGCTTTAGCCTAGCGGGATTCTACGAGCAGTACTTC.

The rearrangement links TRBV30 to TRBJ1-2; D is unresolved. This CDR3 spans 12 amino acids. Deletions cut 1 base from V and 8 bases from J, with 11 bases between. Germline CDR1 reads GTSNPN; CDR2 reads SVGIG (reference sequence). CDR3 sequence (DNA): TGTGCCTGGAGTGGGGAGAAGGGAGGCTACACCTTC. Protein: CAWSGEKGGYTF.

A single count supports this clone. J is TRBJ1-6 and V is TRBV6-5; TRBD1 matches at 7 bases. Germline trimming cut 8 bases from V and 4 bases from J; bases unmatched to any gene: 5. This CDR3 region has 14 residues. CDR1 and CDR2 (germline): MNHEY, SVGAGI. The CDR3 sequence: CASWMGQYNSPLHF. The CDR3 nucleotides read TGTGCCAGCTGGATGGGACAGTATAATTCACCCCTCCACTTT.

The genes are TRBV5-6 and TRBJ1-2; 8 nucleotides agree with TRBD1. CDR3 length equals 15 residues. The J segment lost 5 bases and the V segment lost 0 bases, leaving 6 bases of the junction unmatched. Per germline, CDR1 SGHDT and CDR2 YYEEEE. CDR3 bases: TGTGCCAGCAGCTTGGCGGACAGGGTCGGGTATGGCTACACCTTC. This codes for CASSLADRVGYGYTF.

This chain joins TRBV9 and TRBJ2-2; 14 bases align to TRBD2. Losses at the gene ends were 0 bases for V and 7 bases for J; bases not matched to a gene: 8. CDR3 length equals 18 residues. CDR1 and CDR2 (germline): SGDLS, YYNGEE. CDR3 sequence reads: CASSVARLAGGAGGELFF. DNA of the CDR3: TGTGCCAGCAGCGTAGCCCGACTAGCGGGGGGGGCTGGCGGGGAGCTGTTTTTT.

V is TRBV5-4 and J is TRBJ1-1, with TRBD1 identical over 7 bases. The CDR3 is 15 residues long. From germline, CDR1 is SGHNT and CDR2 YYREEE (reference sequence). After removal of 0 bases from V and 1 base from J, the junction contained 3 bases not matched to a gene. CDR3: CASSLGQGRNTEAFF. CDR3 nucleotide sequence: TGTGCCAGCAGCTTGGGACAGGGCCGGAACACTGAAGCTTTCTTT.

The chain has TRBV30 and TRBJ1-5, with TRBD1 identical over 10 bases. CDR1 and CDR2 (germline): GTSNPN, SVGIG (reference sequence). Trimming cost V 3 bases and J 4 bases; bases outside gene matches: 3. CDR3 length equals 14 residues. The CDR3 here is CAWSAGQGNQPQHF. The CDR3, as DNA: TGTGCCTGGAGCGCGGGACAGGGGAATCAGCCCCAGCATTTT.

The V call is TRBV7-2, the J call TRBJ2-7; TRBD2 is a possible D gene (6 bases). The germline V gene has CDR1 SGHTA and CDR2 FQGNSA. The CDR3 extends over 15 amino acids. V was cut by 5 bases and J by 6 bases, with 20 bases left in between. DNA of the CDR3: TGTGCCAGCAGCACCCACGTCACTAGCTTAGGCGAGCAGTACTTC. Protein sequence: CASSTHVTSLGEQYF.

This chain joins TRBV18 and TRBJ2-7, with 8 positions matching TRBD1. The CDR3 consists of 13 residues. Germline V CDR1 and CDR2: KGHSH, LQKENI. V lost 3 bases, J lost 7 bases, and 5 bases stayed unmatched. CDR3 loop: CASSPHDRGEQYF. The DNA of the CDR3 is TGTGCCAGCTCACCCCATGACAGGGGAGAGCAGTACTTC.

The CDR3 loop reads CASSPTHWGDGYTF. The CDR3 nucleotides are TGTGCCAGCAGTCCTACCCATTGGGGGGACGGCTACACCTTC. This sequence joins TRBV27 and TRBJ1-2; the D gene is possibly TRBD1 (5 bases). Deletions cut 5 bases from V and 8 bases from J, with 18 bases between. Germline loops: CDR1 MNHEY, CDR2 SMNVEV (reference sequence). This CDR3 is built from 14 residues.

The chain has TRBV4-2 and TRBJ2-5; weak D call: TRBD2 (5 bases). The CDR3 is 15 residues long. The V end lost 0 bases, the J end lost 3 bases, and 11 bases lay between the germline ends. Germline CDR1 is LGHNA and CDR2 is YNFKEQ. The CDR3, as DNA: TGTGCCAGCAGCCAAGATGGAGCCGGGGAAGAGACCCAGTACTTC. Its translation: CASSQDGAGEETQYF.

V usage is TRBV6-6 and J usage is TRBJ1-5; a possible D gene is TRBD1 (5 bases). The CDR3 is 15 residues long. CDR1 is MNHNY, CDR2 SVGAGI, per germline (reference sequence). The V gene lost 8 bases and the J gene lost 7 bases, with 21 bases spanning the gap. Written as DNA, the CDR3 is TGTGCCAGCCATGCGTCTAGGGGTGTTGACCAGCCCCAGCATTTT. This gives the protein CASHASRGVDQPQHF.

V usage is TRBV30 and J usage is TRBJ2-7; 7 nucleotides match TRBD1. Losses at the gene ends were 5 bases for V and 2 bases for J; bases not matched to a gene: 9. Germline CDR1 reads GTSNPN; CDR2 reads SVGIG (reference sequence). This CDR3 contains 14 residues. CDR3 coding DNA: TGTGCCTGGCTCCCGGGACAGCGAACCTACGAGCAGTACTTC. This sequence encodes CAWLPGQRTYEQYF.